Listed below are T cell receptor beta chains from one sample, sequenced in a study of cytomegalovirus exposure and HLA in healthy donors. Only in-frame clones appear in the TCRdb table, and some are missing; sequencing was by immunoSEQ multiplex PCR. The sample shows roughly 100,000 clones, about 95% of them seen only once. Input material: PBMCs. The receptors derive from a woman younger than 30 in good health and CMV-seronegative. Both conserved end residues are part of each CDR3. The D gene is left open where the match is weak. The size of a clone is reported for some rows only, either as once, few or many, or as a class for expanded clones.

j_call: TRBJ2-1
d_call: TRBD2
clone_size: -
v_call: TRBV5-6
cdr3_nt: TGTGCCAGCAGCTTGACTAGCGGCCACTCCTACAATGAGCAGTTCTTC
cdr3_aa: CASSLTSGHSYNEQFF

j_call: TRBJ2-7
d_call: -
clone_size: -
v_call: TRBV7-9
cdr3_nt: TGTGCCAGCAGCCGGGATTTCTACGAGCAGTACTTC
cdr3_aa: CASSRDFYEQYF

j_call: TRBJ2-5
d_call: -
clone_size: -
v_call: TRBV10-3
cdr3_nt: TGTGCCACGGGGGGCACAGGGTTGGGGACCCAGTACTTC
cdr3_aa: CATGGTGLGTQYF

j_call: TRBJ2-1
d_call: TRBD2
clone_size: -
v_call: TRBV29-1
cdr3_nt: TGCAGCGTTGATCGGTCCTACGGGGGGAGCTCCTACAATGAGCAGTTCTTC
cdr3_aa: CSVDRSYGGSSYNEQFF

j_call: TRBJ2-1
d_call: -
clone_size: -
v_call: TRBV28
cdr3_nt: TGTGCCAGCATACATTCCCCCCGAAATGAGCAGTTCTTC
cdr3_aa: CASIHSPRNEQFF

j_call: TRBJ1-1
d_call: TRBD1
clone_size: -
v_call: TRBV5-8
cdr3_nt: TGTGCCAGCAGCTTGGGGACAGGAGACACTGAAGCTTTCTTT
cdr3_aa: CASSLGTGDTEAFF

j_call: TRBJ2-5
d_call: -
clone_size: -
v_call: TRBV19
cdr3_nt: TGTGCCAGCCGGGGAAGGGGAGGGGGAGAGACCCAGTACTTC
cdr3_aa: CASRGRGGGETQYF

j_call: TRBJ2-3
d_call: -
clone_size: -
v_call: TRBV4-3
cdr3_nt: TGCGCCAGCAGCCCTAGCCGGTCGGGAAATACGCAGTATTTT
cdr3_aa: CASSPSRSGNTQYF

j_call: TRBJ2-4
d_call: -
clone_size: -
v_call: TRBV6-5
cdr3_nt: TGTGCCAGCATGGGCCAAAAAAACATTCAGTACTTC
cdr3_aa: CASMGQKNIQYF

j_call: TRBJ1-2
d_call: -
clone_size: -
v_call: TRBV5-4
cdr3_nt: TGTGCCAGCAGCTTAGGACAGTCTAACTATGGCTACACCTTC
cdr3_aa: CASSLGQSNYGYTF

j_call: TRBJ2-3
d_call: -
clone_size: once
v_call: TRBV10-1
cdr3_nt: TGCGCCAGCAGTGGGACTGGCGGCGCAGATACGCAGTATTTT
cdr3_aa: CASSGTGGADTQYF

j_call: TRBJ1-5
d_call: -
clone_size: -
v_call: TRBV30
cdr3_nt: TGTGCCTGGCAGAAGGACAGTAGCGGCAATCAGCCCCAGCATTTT
cdr3_aa: CAWQKDSSGNQPQHF

j_call: TRBJ1-1
d_call: -
clone_size: -
v_call: TRBV27
cdr3_nt: TGTGCCAGCAGTGTATTCTGGAACACTGAAGCTTTCTTT
cdr3_aa: CASSVFWNTEAFF

j_call: TRBJ2-7
d_call: TRBD1
clone_size: -
v_call: TRBV5-8
cdr3_nt: TGTGCCAGCAGCCGTACCATCCCGAGGGACAGGTACTACGAGCAGTACTTC
cdr3_aa: CASSRTIPRDRYYEQYF

j_call: TRBJ2-3
d_call: TRBD2
clone_size: -
v_call: TRBV5-6
cdr3_nt: TGTGCCAGCAGCTTGGCCCCTAGCGGGAGCGGAGATACGCAGTATTTT
cdr3_aa: CASSLAPSGSGDTQYF

j_call: TRBJ2-1
d_call: TRBD2
clone_size: -
v_call: TRBV9
cdr3_nt: TGTGCCAGCAGCTCCGGGCGATGGGGGGGACTAGCGGGAGTTGAGCAGTTCTTC
cdr3_aa: CASSSGRWGGLAGVEQFF

j_call: TRBJ2-7
d_call: TRBD2
clone_size: once
v_call: TRBV19
cdr3_nt: TGTGCCAGTAGCTCCTCGGGAGGGTTCTCCGAGCAGTACTTC
cdr3_aa: CASSSSGGFSEQYF

j_call: TRBJ1-2
d_call: -
clone_size: -
v_call: TRBV7-2
cdr3_nt: TGTGCCAGCAGCTCCACGGAGGCCTTGGGAGGCTACACCTTC
cdr3_aa: CASSSTEALGGYTF

j_call: TRBJ1-1
d_call: -
clone_size: -
v_call: TRBV6-1
cdr3_nt: TGTGCCAGCAGTGAAGTCCCAATGAACACTGAAGCTTTCTTT
cdr3_aa: CASSEVPMNTEAFF

j_call: TRBJ1-5
d_call: -
clone_size: -
v_call: TRBV30
cdr3_nt: TGTGCCTGGAGTGTATGGGGGGTTGGGCAGCCCCAGCATTTT
cdr3_aa: CAWSVWGVGQPQHF

j_call: TRBJ2-7
d_call: TRBD1
clone_size: -
v_call: TRBV11-3
cdr3_nt: TGTGCCAGCAGCCCCCGGGACAGGGGGTACGAGCAGTACTTC
cdr3_aa: CASSPRDRGYEQYF

j_call: TRBJ2-1
d_call: TRBD1
clone_size: -
v_call: TRBV7-8
cdr3_nt: TGTGCCAGCAGCCGCAGACAGGGGAGCTCCTACAATGAGCAGTTCTTC
cdr3_aa: CASSRRQGSSYNEQFF

j_call: TRBJ2-7
d_call: TRBD1
clone_size: -
v_call: TRBV6-5
cdr3_nt: TGTGCCAGCAGCCCGGGACAGGGGACCTACGAGCAGTACTTC
cdr3_aa: CASSPGQGTYEQYF

j_call: TRBJ2-7
d_call: -
clone_size: -
v_call: TRBV5-1
cdr3_nt: TGCGCCAGCAGCTATGACGGGACCTACGAGCAGTACTTC
cdr3_aa: CASSYDGTYEQYF

j_call: TRBJ2-1
d_call: -
clone_size: -
v_call: TRBV5-8
cdr3_nt: TGTGCCAGCAGCCCCCTCTACCGATGGTCCTACAATGAGCAGTTCTTC
cdr3_aa: CASSPLYRWSYNEQFF

j_call: TRBJ2-7
d_call: -
clone_size: -
v_call: TRBV29-1
cdr3_nt: TGCAGCGCTACAGGGACGTACGAGCAGTACTTC
cdr3_aa: CSATGTYEQYF

j_call: TRBJ2-3
d_call: TRBD2
clone_size: -
v_call: TRBV11-3
cdr3_nt: TGTGCCAGCAGCTTATACCGCGGGGGGGCCGGGAGAGATACGCAGTATTTT
cdr3_aa: CASSLYRGGAGRDTQYF

j_call: TRBJ2-1
d_call: -
clone_size: -
v_call: TRBV7-2
cdr3_nt: TGTGCCAGCAGCCCCGGCTCGGGGGAATCCTACAATGAGCAGTTCTTC
cdr3_aa: CASSPGSGESYNEQFF

j_call: TRBJ2-7
d_call: -
clone_size: -
v_call: TRBV5-4
cdr3_nt: TGTGCCAGCAGCTTGGCCCCGGGACAATTGCCCCCGTGCTTC
cdr3_aa: CASSLAPGQLPPCF

j_call: TRBJ1-1
d_call: -
clone_size: once
v_call: TRBV11-2
cdr3_nt: TGTGCCAGCAGCTTCGGAGAGGGCACTGAAGCTTTCTTT
cdr3_aa: CASSFGEGTEAFF

j_call: TRBJ1-5
d_call: -
clone_size: -
v_call: TRBV5-1
cdr3_nt: TGCGCCAGCAGCTTGGGTACAGGGCCTAGCAATCAGCCCCAGCATTTT
cdr3_aa: CASSLGTGPSNQPQHF

j_call: TRBJ2-1
d_call: TRBD1
clone_size: -
v_call: TRBV5-6
cdr3_nt: TGTGCCAGCAGCCATGACAGGGGGCGGCGAGGTGAGCAGTTCTTC
cdr3_aa: CASSHDRGRRGEQFF

j_call: TRBJ1-2
d_call: -
clone_size: -
v_call: TRBV29-1
cdr3_nt: TGCAGCGTTGAAGATATCCAGGCGCCACGCACTAACTATGGCTACACCTTC
cdr3_aa: CSVEDIQAPRTNYGYTF

j_call: TRBJ2-3
d_call: -
clone_size: -
v_call: TRBV6-5
cdr3_nt: TGTGCCAGCAGTTACTCGAGGGATACGCAGTATTTT
cdr3_aa: CASSYSRDTQYF

j_call: TRBJ1-1
d_call: TRBD1
clone_size: -
v_call: TRBV10-3
cdr3_nt: TGTGCCATCAGTGAGGCCCGGGACAGGGGGCAAGCTTTCTTT
cdr3_aa: CAISEARDRGQAFF

j_call: TRBJ1-4
d_call: TRBD1
clone_size: -
v_call: TRBV15
cdr3_nt: TGTGCCACCAGCAAACAACAGGGGATCAATGAAAAACTGTTTTTT
cdr3_aa: CATSKQQGINEKLFF

j_call: TRBJ2-1
d_call: TRBD2
clone_size: -
v_call: TRBV15
cdr3_nt: TGTGCCACGATGCAGCGGGGATCCTACAATGAGCAGTTCTTC
cdr3_aa: CATMQRGSYNEQFF

j_call: TRBJ1-2
d_call: -
clone_size: -
v_call: TRBV6-6
cdr3_nt: TGTGCCAGCAGTTACTTTTGGGACTCCGAGGACTATGGCTACACCTTC
cdr3_aa: CASSYFWDSEDYGYTF

j_call: TRBJ2-3
d_call: TRBD2
clone_size: -
v_call: TRBV27
cdr3_nt: TGTGCCAGCAGTTCGCCCGCTACTAGCGGGGGAACCAGGGATACGCAGTATTTT
cdr3_aa: CASSSPATSGGTRDTQYF

j_call: TRBJ2-7
d_call: -
clone_size: -
v_call: TRBV6-1
cdr3_nt: TGTGCCAGCAGACGAGTTAGCGACAGGTACGAGCAGTACTTC
cdr3_aa: CASRRVSDRYEQYF

j_call: TRBJ1-2
d_call: -
clone_size: -
v_call: TRBV5-4
cdr3_nt: TGTGCCAGCAGCTACCCTGACAGAAACTATGGCTACACCTTC
cdr3_aa: CASSYPDRNYGYTF

j_call: TRBJ2-7
d_call: TRBD1
clone_size: -
v_call: TRBV30
cdr3_nt: TGTGCCTGGAATCGGGACAGGAGGAACGAGCAGTACTTC
cdr3_aa: CAWNRDRRNEQYF

j_call: TRBJ2-7
d_call: TRBD1
clone_size: -
v_call: TRBV6-5
cdr3_nt: TGTGCCAGCAGTGACAGGGGTGGGATCTACGAGCAGTACTTC
cdr3_aa: CASSDRGGIYEQYF

j_call: TRBJ2-5
d_call: -
clone_size: -
v_call: TRBV11-2
cdr3_nt: TGTGCCAGCAGCTTAGTTCTCAGGGAAACCCAGTACTTC
cdr3_aa: CASSLVLRETQYF

j_call: TRBJ2-1
d_call: TRBD2
clone_size: -
v_call: TRBV14
cdr3_nt: TGTGCCAGCAGCCGTAAAGCGGGAGAGAACCTCTACAATGAGCAGTTCTTC
cdr3_aa: CASSRKAGENLYNEQFF

j_call: TRBJ1-2
d_call: TRBD1
clone_size: -
v_call: TRBV29-1
cdr3_nt: TGCAGCGTTGGACTGGATGGGACAGAATCGAACTATGGCTACACCTTC
cdr3_aa: CSVGLDGTESNYGYTF

j_call: TRBJ2-7
d_call: -
clone_size: -
v_call: TRBV7-8
cdr3_nt: TGTGCCAGCAGCTTTGACAGGCCGATCTACGAGCAGTACTTC
cdr3_aa: CASSFDRPIYEQYF

j_call: TRBJ1-1
d_call: -
clone_size: once
v_call: TRBV7-9
cdr3_nt: TGTGCCAGCAGCTTAGGGCAGGAATATCGCTTT
cdr3_aa: CASSLGQEYRF

j_call: TRBJ2-7
d_call: -
clone_size: -
v_call: TRBV11-2
cdr3_nt: TGTGCCAGCAGCTTAGATATCAGCGGTTACGAGCAGTACTTC
cdr3_aa: CASSLDISGYEQYF

j_call: TRBJ2-3
d_call: -
clone_size: -
v_call: TRBV14
cdr3_nt: TGTGCCAGCAGCCAAGCGATCGGAGGGAATCCCTACACAGATACGCAGTATTTT
cdr3_aa: CASSQAIGGNPYTDTQYF

j_call: TRBJ2-1
d_call: TRBD1
clone_size: -
v_call: TRBV2
cdr3_nt: TGTGCCAGCAGTGACGGACAGGGGGACAATGAGCAGTTCTTC
cdr3_aa: CASSDGQGDNEQFF